This T cell receptor beta chain was retrieved from a study of identical twins' blood T cells. Findings of the study overall: Twin similarity might stem from environmental factors, not only genetics. Mainly, cloneset size products determined shared clonotypes, twins included.

Each TCR cDNA library carried sample-specific barcodes on both ends. In the original analysis: Each library had roughly 2 to 4 million CDR3 reads and about 90,000 to nearly 550,000 clonotypes. TCRdb recomputed calls from the 5' RACE reads with MiXCR, one row per CDR3 protein. These V and J calls rely on TCRdb rather than the paper's analysis. The sample carries a few hundred thousand distinct CDR3 sequences, around 30% recorded once. For this clonotype: The antigen remains undetermined.

From germline, CDR1 is MNHEY and CDR2 SMNVEV (reference sequence). This CDR3 has 14 residues. V dropped 5 bases and J dropped 7 bases, with 17 bases sitting between them. The V and J genes are TRBV27 and TRBJ1-2, with TRBD1 as a possible D gene (5 bases). The source is a woman aged 18 to 49 in good health. The sequenced sample consisted of PBMCs. The CDR3 DNA is TGTGCCAGCAGTGCGCCTACTCGGGGGAGTGGCTACACCTTC. It translates to CASSAPTRGSGYTF.